This T cell receptor (beta chain) was documented in a study of cytomegalovirus exposure and HLA in healthy donors. Study observations and caveats: As immune exposure information, only CMV serostatus was available. High sensitivity and specificity were reportedly achieved when the classifier diagnosed cytomegalovirus status. It was reported that TCR beta sequences correctly inferred the HLA-A and HLA-B alleles for most subjects.

This CDR3 spans 15 amino acids. V lost 3 bases to trimming and J lost 4 bases, with 14 bases between them. Germline V gene sequence: CDR1 SGHTA, CDR2 FQGTGA. Primers for the PCR totalled 60 Vbeta and 13 Jbeta. Sequencing used immunoSEQ multiplex PCR; TCRdb keeps in-frame clones, though not all of them. The table has 150,000 or so clones, 60% to 80% seen once. Points on this clone: Its antigen remains unknown.

Sequences were obtained from PBMCs. This sequence originates from a woman in her 40s in good health and CMV-seropositive. The chain has TRBV7-3 and TRBJ2-3; tentatively, D is TRBD1 (5 bases). This CDR3 is CASSLGQGLPDTQYF. The CDR3 bases are TGTGCCAGCAGCTTGGGGCAGGGTCTTCCAGATACGCAGTATTTT.